This T cell receptor beta chain was captured in a study of T cells after yellow fever vaccination. Template switching with 5'RACE generated the TCR cDNA and added a universal primer site and UMIs. TCRdb itself ran the 5' RACE reads through MiXCR, one entry per CDR3 protein. The repertoire holds hundreds of thousands of distinct CDR3 sequences, with around 12% as singletons. This clonotype was detected a few times. After removal of 2 bases from V and 4 bases from J, the junction contained 7 bases not matched to a gene. The germline V gene encodes CDR1 SGHVS and CDR2 FNYEAQ. The CDR3 length is 16 residues.

This receptor was obtained from a man aged 25-40 years who received the YFV17D yellow fever vaccine. The material was PBMCs, obtained on the day of the yellow fever booster vaccination. The chain has TRBV7-6 and TRBJ2-1, with TRBD2 matching over 8 bases. CDR3 loop: CASSLPPSGPYNEQFF. In nucleotides, the CDR3 is TGTGCCAGCAGCTTACCGCCTAGCGGGCCTTACAATGAGCAGTTCTTC.